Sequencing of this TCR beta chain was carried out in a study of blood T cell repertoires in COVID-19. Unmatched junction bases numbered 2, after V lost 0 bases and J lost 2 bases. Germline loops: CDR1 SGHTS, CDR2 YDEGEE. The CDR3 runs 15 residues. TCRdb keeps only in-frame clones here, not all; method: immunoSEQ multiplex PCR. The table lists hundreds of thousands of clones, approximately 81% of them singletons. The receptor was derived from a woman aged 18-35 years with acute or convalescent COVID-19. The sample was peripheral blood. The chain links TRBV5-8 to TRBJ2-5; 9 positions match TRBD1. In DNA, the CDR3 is TGTGCCAGCAGCTTGGGGGGACAGGGACAAGAGACCCAGTACTTC. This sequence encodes CASSLGGQGQETQYF. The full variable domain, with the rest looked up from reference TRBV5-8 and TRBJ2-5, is EAGVTQSPTHLIKTRGQQATLRCSPISGHTSVYWYQQALGLGLQFLLWYDEGEERNRGNFPPRFSGRQFPNYSSELNVNALELEDSALYLCASSLGGQGQETQYFGPGTRLLVL.